These 27 T cell receptor beta chains came from one sample sequenced in a study of blood T cell repertoires in COVID-19. Repertoires were generated with immunoSEQ multiplex PCR, while TCRdb's copy carries only in-frame clones and drops some. Of 150,000 or so clones listed, around 72% were seen once; the top ten hold about 3%. Sequencing input: peripheral blood. These receptor sequences come from a woman aged 80 or over with acute or convalescent COVID-19.

The chain couples TRBV9 to TRBJ2-3; 10 bases fit TRBD2. Germline V gives CDR1 SGDLS, CDR2 YYNGEE. The CDR3 sequence is 16 residues long. Trimming took 0 bases from V and 6 from J; bases not matched to a gene: 7. The CDR3 DNA follows: TGTGCCAGCAGCGTAGGGGCTAGCGGGAGAGTTGATACGCAGTATTTT. It yields the protein CASSVGASGRVDTQYF.

The rearrangement joins TRBV28 to TRBJ1-2, with TRBD1 identical over 8 bases. Germline values: CDR1 MDHEN, CDR2 SYDVKM. Trimming removed 4 bases from V and 6 bases from J; junction bases left unmatched: 7. The CDR3 consists of 14 residues. The CDR3 coding sequence is TGTGCCAGCAGTTCCAGTGGACAGGGAGATGGCTACACCTTC. Encoded protein: CASSSSGQGDGYTF.

This clone was observed a handful of times. The rearrangement joins TRBV19 to TRBJ1-3, with D hard to call. V dropped 8 bases and J dropped 3 bases, with 8 bases sitting between them. This CDR3 region has 12 residues. Germline CDR1 is LNHDA and CDR2 is SQIVND (reference sequence). In DNA, the CDR3 is TGTGCCAGTCACAAATATGGAAACACCATATATTTT. Its translation: CASHKYGNTIYF.

This chain links TRBV18 with TRBJ2-1; D is possibly TRBD1 (6 bases). V dropped 3 bases and J dropped 5 bases, with 11 bases sitting between them. CDR3 length: 14 amino acids. Germline V gene data show CDR1 as KGHSH and CDR2 as LQKENI. The CDR3 DNA reads as TGTGCCAGCTCACCGCCGGGACAAGACAATGAGCAGTTCTTC. Translated, it gives CASSPPGQDNEQFF.

The V call is TRBV2, the J call TRBJ2-3, with D maybe TRBD2 (7 bases). The germline gives CDR1 SNHLY, CDR2 FYNNEI. The CDR3 has 16 residues. V dropped 2 bases and J dropped 4 bases, with 16 bases sitting between them. This chain's CDR3 is CASSELRGALSDTQYF. In DNA form, the CDR3 reads TGTGCCAGCAGTGAATTACGGGGGGCGCTCTCAGATACGCAGTATTTT. The full variable domain, in which reference TRBV2 and TRBJ2-3 provide the parts outside the CDR3, is EPEVTQTPSHQVTQMGQEVILRCVPISNHLYFYWYRQILGQKVEFLVSFYNNEISEKSEIFDDQFSVERPDGSNFTLKIRSTKLEDSAMYFCASSELRGALSDTQYFGPGTRLTVL.

The V gene is TRBV28, the J gene TRBJ1-6; tentative D call: TRBD1 (6 bases). With 7 bases removed from V and 4 bases from J, the gap between germline ends came to 17 bases. Germline assignment: CDR1 MDHEN and CDR2 SYDVKM. The CDR3 consists of 16 residues. CDR3: CASTSGTGLYNSPLHF. CDR3 nucleotides: TGTGCCAGCACGAGTGGCACAGGGTTGTATAATTCACCCCTCCACTTT.

The V and J genes are TRBV29-1 and TRBJ2-7; TRBD1 aligns across 7 bases. This CDR3 comprises 12 residues. V lost 6 bases, J lost 2 bases, and 4 bases stayed unmatched. Per germline, CDR1 SQVTM and CDR2 ANQGSEA. CDR3 sequence (DNA): TGCAGCGTGTTAACAGGGGCCTACGAGCAGTACTTC. Translation: CSVLTGAYEQYF.

This clone was seen only a few times. V is TRBV15 and J is TRBJ2-5, with 9 bases aligning to TRBD1. This CDR3 comprises 15 residues. Germline CDR1 reads LNHNV; CDR2 reads YYDKDF (reference sequence). The ends lost 0 bases at V and 3 bases at J; junction bases unmatched: 2. The CDR3 sequence: CATSRDGQGKETQYF. The CDR3 DNA follows: TGTGCCACCAGCAGAGATGGACAGGGGAAAGAGACCCAGTACTTC.

The chain uses TRBV28 and TRBJ1-6; the match to TRBD1 covers 9 bases. CDR1 MDHEN and CDR2 SYDVKM come from the germline V gene. The CDR3 extends over 15 amino acids. After removal of 4 bases from V and 6 bases from J, the junction contained 4 bases not matched to a gene. The CDR3 DNA is TGTGCCAGCAGTTCCCCGGGACAGGGTAATTCACCCCTCCACTTT. Translation: CASSSPGQGNSPLHF. Based on the CDR3 plus reference TRBV28 and TRBJ1-6, the full variable domain is DVKVTQSSRYLVKRTGEKVFLECVQDMDHENMFWYRQDPGLGLRLIYFSYDVKMKEKGDIPEGYSVSREKKERFSLILESASTNQTSMYLCASSSPGQGNSPLHFGNGTRLTVT.

This sequence joins TRBV18 and TRBJ2-7; D is unclear. V lost 4 bases and J 1 base, leaving 8 bases between the germline ends. The germline V gene encodes CDR1 KGHSH and CDR2 LQKENI. The CDR3 consists of 13 residues. CDR3 DNA sequence: TGTGCCAGCTCACTAACGACATCCTACGAGCAGTACTTC. Translated, it gives CASSLTTSYEQYF.

This sequence joins TRBV30 and TRBJ2-1; D gene ambiguous. The ends were cut back, 4 bases at V and 4 bases at J, with 14 bases in the middle. This CDR3 contains 14 residues. Germline V gene lookup returns CDR1 GTSNPN and CDR2 SVGIG (reference sequence). The CDR3 DNA is TGTGCCTGGAAACTCCCTTTTGATTACAATGAGCAGTTCTTC. This translates into CAWKLPFDYNEQFF.

J is TRBJ1-1 and V is TRBV21-1; TRBD1 is the table's D call and was not checked against the DNA. TRBV21-1 is shown as a pseudogene. There are 18 residues in the CDR3. Written as DNA, the CDR3 is TGTGCCAGCAGCAAAGAGCGAGGACAGGGGGCGCGGGGCACTGAAGCTTTCTTT. It encodes CASSKERGQGARGTEAFF.

The rearrangement uses TRBV3-1 (or the pseudogene TRBV3-2) and TRBJ2-2; perhaps TRBD2 as D (7 bases). This CDR3 is built from 15 residues. Trimming removed 1 base at V and 6 bases at J, with 12 bases between. Germline values: CDR1 LGHDT, CDR2 YNNKEL (reference sequence). The CDR3, as DNA: TGTGCCAGCAGCCAAGCTCGGGGGGCGTCCGGGGAGCTGTTTTTT. Protein: CASSQARGASGELFF.

The gene calls are TRBV2 and TRBJ1-1, with a weak D call TRBD1 (6 bases). This CDR3 contains 14 residues. CDR1 SNHLY and CDR2 FYNNEI come from the germline V gene. The V gene lost 4 bases and the J gene lost 0 bases, with 9 bases spanning the gap. DNA for the CDR3: TGTGCCAGCAGTGGACAGGCAGTGAACACTGAAGCTTTCTTT. Encoded protein: CASSGQAVNTEAFF.

There are a few counts of this clone. This sequence joins TRBV11-2 and TRBJ2-6; 8 bases align to TRBD1. V gave up 1 base and J gave up 4 bases; unmatched junction bases: 6. The CDR3 totals 17 residues. Per the germline V gene, CDR1 is SGHAT and CDR2 is FQNNGV. For the CDR3, the DNA is TGTGCCAGCAGCTTAGCCTTCAGGGGGCCCGGGGCCAACGTCCTGACTTTC. It codes for CASSLAFRGPGANVLTF.

The genes are TRBV19 and TRBJ2-5; 12 nucleotides match TRBD2. Germline V lookup: CDR1 LNHDA, CDR2 SQIVND (reference sequence). This CDR3 is 16 amino acids long. The junction had 10 bases not matched to a gene; V was cut back by 7 bases and J by 4 bases. CDR3 nucleotide sequence: TGTGCCAGTAAAGGACTAGCGGGAACACCTGCAGAGACCCAGTACTTC. Residues: CASKGLAGTPAETQYF. Full variable domain (outside the CDR3, taken from reference TRBV19 and TRBJ2-5): DGGITQSPKYLFRKEGQNVTLSCEQNLNHDAMYWYRQDPGQGLRLIYYSQIVNDFQKGDIAEGYSVSREKKESFPLTVTSAQKNPTAFYLCASKGLAGTPAETQYFGPGTRLLVL.

The genes are TRBV7-3 and TRBJ2-3; D is undetermined. Deletions cut 4 bases from V and 1 base from J, with 9 bases between. Germline V gene sequence: CDR1 SGHTA, CDR2 FQGTGA. The CDR3 length is 14 residues. In DNA, the CDR3 is TGTGCCAGCAGCTATCTAGTTGGCACAGATACGCAGTATTTT. It codes for CASSYLVGTDTQYF.

V usage is TRBV28 and J usage is TRBJ2-7; 9 bases map to TRBD2. This CDR3 contains 14 residues. Germline V CDR1 and CDR2: MDHEN, SYDVKM. V shed 11 bases and J 5 bases; nucleotides not matched to a gene: 13. The CDR3 DNA follows: TGTGCCTCGGGGGGAGCGGGAGGAAGCCACGAGCAGTACTTC. Amino acids: CASGGAGGSHEQYF.

V gene TRBV5-1 combines with J gene TRBJ2-1; 7 nucleotides align to TRBD2. This CDR3 is 15 amino acids long. Germline CDR1 reads SGHRS; CDR2 reads YFSETQ. Trimming removed 4 bases from V and 4 bases from J; junction bases left unmatched: 8. CDR3 bases: TGCGCCAGCAGCCCCGAAGCGGGATCATACAATGAGCAGTTCTTC. Translation gives CASSPEAGSYNEQFF.

V gene TRBV3-1 (or the pseudogene TRBV3-2) combines with J gene TRBJ2-7; TRBD1 might be the D (5 bases). V was clipped by 3 bases and J by 5 bases, with 8 bases between them. The germline V gene encodes CDR1 LGHDT and CDR2 YNNKEL (reference sequence). CDR3 length: 12 amino acids. Written as DNA, the CDR3 is TGTGCCAGCAGCCAGGGGCGGAACGAGCAGTACTTC. Its translation: CASSQGRNEQYF.

The chain carries TRBV27 and TRBJ1-6, with 7 bases fitting TRBD1. Trimming removed 6 bases from V and 10 bases from J; junction bases left unmatched: 6. Germline loops: CDR1 MNHEY, CDR2 SMNVEV (reference sequence). The CDR3 has 13 residues. The CDR3 is CASSLNRGSPLHF. DNA for the CDR3: TGTGCCAGCAGCCTAAACAGGGGCTCACCCCTCCACTTT.

This clone was seen a few times. This chain links TRBV5-1 with TRBJ2-3; D might be TRBD2 (6 bases). Germline lookup yields CDR1 SGHRS and CDR2 YFSETQ. V lost 2 bases to trimming and J lost 0 bases, with 13 bases between them. The CDR3 covers 16 residues. CDR3 amino acids: CASSLGTSASTDTQYF. In nucleotides, the CDR3 is TGCGCCAGCAGCTTAGGGACTTCAGCCAGCACAGATACGCAGTATTTT.

This clone was counted only a few times. CDR3 sequence (DNA): TGTGCCAGCAGCCAACAAATGCGGGGGCAGGTCCGTATGAACACTGAAGCTTTCTTT. Translation: CASSQQMRGQVRMNTEAFF. The chain combines TRBV28 with TRBJ1-1; D is perhaps TRBD1 (6 bases). The V gene's germline CDR1 is MDHEN and CDR2 SYDVKM. V was trimmed by 6 bases and J by 0 bases, leaving 26 bases between them. The CDR3 has 19 residues.

The V and J genes are TRBV28 and TRBJ1-6; a possible D gene is TRBD1 (6 bases). Deletions cut 3 bases from V and 10 bases from J, with 16 bases between. The CDR3 is made up of 15 amino acids. The germline V gene encodes CDR1 MDHEN and CDR2 SYDVKM. Here the CDR3 reads CASSFIDRRGSPLHF. Written as DNA, the CDR3 is TGTGCCAGCAGTTTCATCGACAGGCGTGGCTCACCCCTCCACTTT.

V usage is TRBV28 and J usage is TRBJ1-2; perhaps TRBD1 as D (6 bases). Germline V gene sequence: CDR1 MDHEN, CDR2 SYDVKM. The CDR3 extends over 12 amino acids. V was shortened by 7 bases and J by 13 bases, with 19 bases between the two germline ends. The CDR3 spells CASTSRGEGSTF. DNA for the CDR3: TGTGCCAGCACCTCCAGGGGTGAGGGATCCACCTTC.

This clone came up many times. The chain is built from TRBV6-2 or TRBV6-3 and TRBJ2-7, with TRBD1 identical over 10 bases. With V trimmed by 6 bases and J by 6 bases, 14 bases remained unmatched. Germline CDR1 reads MNHEY; CDR2 reads SVGEGT. The CDR3 has 16 residues. CDR3 loop: CASSPSSRDRGREQYF. The CDR3 DNA follows: TGTGCCAGCAGCCCGAGCAGCCGGGACAGGGGCCGCGAGCAGTACTTC.

The CDR3 reads CASSLLGTGSYEQYF. CDR3 sequence (DNA): TGTGCCAGCAGTTTATTAGGGACAGGGTCCTACGAGCAGTACTTC. The chain uses TRBV28 and TRBJ2-7; 9 positions match TRBD1. Germline loops: CDR1 MDHEN, CDR2 SYDVKM. After removal of 1 base from V and 1 base from J, the junction contained 2 bases not matched to a gene. This CDR3 spans 15 amino acids.